Listed below are T cell receptor beta chains from one sample, sequenced in a study of blood T cell repertoires in COVID-19. Assay used: immunoSEQ multiplex PCR; TCRdb lists only in-frame clones, some missing. This table holds about 100,000 clones, about 90% found once. The sample was peripheral blood. These TCRs come from a young man in a cohort sampled during active COVID-19. Both conserved end residues are part of each CDR3. The D gene is left open where the match is weak. A clone size is listed for some rows: how often the clone was seen (once, few, many), or a class if it is expanded.

cdr3_aa cdr3_nt v_call d_call clone_size j_call
CASSQAPKTSGGPGEQFF TGCGCCAGCAGCCAAGCTCCGAAGACTAGCGGGGGCCCCGGTGAGCAGTTCTTC TRBV4-3 TRBD2 . TRBJ2-1
CASSLARRTEAFF TGTGCCAGCAGCTTGGCCCGGAGGACTGAAGCTTTCTTT TRBV5-8 . . TRBJ1-1
CATSGLAWGEQFF TGTGCCACCAGTGGACTAGCGTGGGGTGAGCAGTTCTTC TRBV24-1 TRBD2 . TRBJ2-1
CASSQGTDTQYF TGTGCCAGCAGCCAGGGGACAGATACGCAGTATTTT TRBV7-9 . . TRBJ2-3
CATSAVGQQTDTQYF TGTGCCACCAGTGCTGTGGGACAGCAGACAGATACGCAGTATTTT TRBV24-1 TRBD1 . TRBJ2-3
CASSFKSATDTQYF TGTGCCAGCAGTTTTAAGTCCGCGACAGATACGCAGTATTTT TRBV28 . . TRBJ2-3
CSASVYREKLFF TGCAGTGCTAGTGTCTACCGGGAAAAACTGTTTTTT TRBV20-1 . once TRBJ1-4
CARSWKKKDRGTYEQYF TGTGCCAGAAGCTGGAAGAAAAAGGACAGGGGGACCTACGAGCAGTACTTC TRBV5-3 TRBD1 . TRBJ2-7
CASNEGYDEQFF TGTGCCAGTAACGAGGGTTACGATGAGCAGTTCTTC TRBV19 . . TRBJ2-1
CASRLTLNTEAFF TGTGCCAGCAGGCTGACACTTAACACTGAAGCTTTCTTT TRBV7-6 . . TRBJ1-1
CASSLEGGETQYF TGTGCCAGCAGCTTAGAAGGGGGAGAGACCCAGTACTTC TRBV7-2 . . TRBJ2-5
CASSAQMLLSGNTIYF TGTGCCAGCAGCGCTCAAATGTTGCTATCTGGAAACACCATATATTTT TRBV9 . . TRBJ1-3
CASSELAGGNNEQFF TGTGCCAGCAGTGAACTAGCGGGGGGTAACAATGAGCAGTTCTTC TRBV6-4 TRBD2 . TRBJ2-1
CASSKVTGGSTEAFF TGTGCCAGCAGCAAGGTGACAGGGGGAAGCACTGAAGCTTTCTTT TRBV9 TRBD1 . TRBJ1-1
CASSLGGRDTSYGYTF TGTGCCAGCAGCTTAGGTGGTCGGGACACAAGCTATGGCTACACCTTC TRBV7-9 . once TRBJ1-2
CASSREGGLYEQYF TGTGCCAGCAGTAGGGAGGGGGGACTCTACGAGCAGTACTTC TRBV2 . few TRBJ2-7
CASSLGQVATEAFF TGTGCCAGCAGCTTAGGACAGGTGGCCACTGAAGCTTTCTTT TRBV11-1 . once TRBJ1-1
CASSRDSNSPLHF TGCGCCAGCAGCCGAGACAGTAATTCACCCCTCCACTTT TRBV4-3 . . TRBJ1-6
CASSVLTGDTEAFF TGTGCCAGCAGCGTCCTCACAGGAGACACTGAAGCTTTCTTT TRBV9 . . TRBJ1-1
CASTEGARTEAFF TGTGCCAGCACCGAGGGCGCGAGGACTGAAGCTTTCTTT TRBV6-6 . . TRBJ1-1
CARSSAGGSNEKLFF TGTGCCAGAAGCTCGGCAGGGGGCTCTAATGAAAAACTGTTTTTT TRBV5-3 TRBD1 . TRBJ1-4
CASSETLQPQHF TGTGCCAGCTCAGAGACTTTACAGCCCCAGCATTTT TRBV28 . few TRBJ1-5
CASSLVAKGAIAEAFF TGTGCCAGCAGCTTAGTCGCAAAGGGGGCAATCGCTGAAGCTTTCTTT TRBV7-9 TRBD1 . TRBJ1-1
CASSGSDAENTEAFF TGTGCCAGCAGTGGGTCAGATGCGGAGAACACTGAAGCTTTCTTT TRBV6-4 . . TRBJ1-1
CASSLAGQGRNTEAFF TGTGCCAGCAGCTTAGCGGGACAGGGAAGGAACACTGAAGCTTTCTTT TRBV7-2 TRBD1 . TRBJ1-1
CASSYQTGMNTEAFF TGCGCCAGCAGCTATCAGACAGGGATGAACACTGAAGCTTTCTTT TRBV5-1 TRBD1 . TRBJ1-1
CASSQSRPWDRGSYNSPLHF TGTGCCAGCAGCCAAAGTCGACCCTGGGACAGGGGGTCCTATAATTCACCCCTCCACTTT TRBV27 TRBD1 few TRBJ1-6
CASSTPGGLNTEAFF TGTGCCAGCAGTACCCCGGGGGGGCTCAACACTGAAGCTTTCTTT TRBV7-2 . . TRBJ1-1
CASTGQRGSDTQYF TGTGCCAGCACCGGCCAGCGGGGGTCAGATACGCAGTATTTT TRBV7-9 TRBD2 . TRBJ2-3
CASTTGMNTGELFF TGTGCCAGCACTACAGGGATGAACACCGGGGAGCTGTTTTTT TRBV5-5 . . TRBJ2-2
CASSRTGGDGNQPQHF TGTGCCAGCAGTCGCACAGGGGGCGATGGCAATCAGCCCCAGCATTTT TRBV28 TRBD1 . TRBJ1-5
CASSFSTTSYNEQFF TGTGCCAGCAGCTTCTCGACAACCTCCTACAATGAGCAGTTCTTC TRBV11-3 . once TRBJ2-1
CASSIDEQTRLLYEQYF TGTGCCAGTAGTATCGACGAACAAACTAGACTACTCTACGAGCAGTACTTC TRBV19 . . TRBJ2-7
CASSILDNNQPQHF TGTGCCAGTAGTATTTTGGACAACAATCAGCCCCAGCATTTT TRBV19 . . TRBJ1-5
CASSADRAGEQYF TGTGCCAGCAGCGCAGACAGGGCTGGAGAGCAGTACTTC TRBV7-3 TRBD1 . TRBJ2-7
CASSQQGPSGNTIYF TGTGCCAGCAGCCAACAGGGCCCCTCTGGAAACACCATATATTTT TRBV14 . . TRBJ1-3
CASSYRDRGGAYEQYF TGTGCCAGCAGTTACCGGGACAGGGGGGGAGCCTACGAGCAGTACTTC TRBV6-5 TRBD1 . TRBJ2-7
CASSRTGGIYEQYF TGTGCCAGCAGCCGGACAGGGGGCATCTACGAGCAGTACTTC TRBV7-9 TRBD1 . TRBJ2-7
CASSAGTVDYEQYF TGTGCCAGTAGTGCCGGGACAGTAGACTACGAGCAGTACTTC TRBV19 TRBD1 . TRBJ2-7
CAISLGATDTDTQYF TGTGCCATCAGTCTGGGGGCGACAGACACAGATACGCAGTATTTT TRBV10-3 . . TRBJ2-3
CASSQAEDSGSDGYTF TGCGCCAGCAGCCAGGCAGAGGACTCGGGATCGGATGGCTACACCTTC TRBV4-1 . . TRBJ1-2
CATSEPTGSRTQYF TGTGCCACCAGTGAACCGACAGGGTCTCGGACCCAGTACTTC TRBV24-1 TRBD1 . TRBJ2-5
CASSIGQGSYEQYF TGTGCCAGCTCAATTGGACAGGGGAGCTACGAGCAGTACTTC TRBV18 TRBD1 . TRBJ2-7
CASSVRVDNSPLHF TGTGCCAGCAGCGTCAGGGTTGATAATTCACCCCTCCACTTT TRBV9 . . TRBJ1-6
CASSIGLVSETQYF TGCGCCAGCAGCATAGGACTAGTGTCTGAGACCCAGTACTTC TRBV5-1 TRBD2 . TRBJ2-5
CASSPNTDTQYF TGTGCCAGCAGCCCAAATACAGATACGCAGTATTTT TRBV11-2 . . TRBJ2-3
CASRPAGTTSYEQYF TGTGCCAGCAGGCCAGCCGGGACTACATCCTACGAGCAGTACTTC TRBV3-1/TRBV3-2 TRBD2 . TRBJ2-7
CATDPGGGTDTQYF TGTGCCACCGACCCGGGGGGTGGCACAGATACGCAGTATTTT TRBV10-3 TRBD2 once TRBJ2-3
CAVQEDRIGYNEQFF TGTGCCGTACAAGAGGACAGGATAGGGTACAATGAGCAGTTCTTC TRBV2 TRBD1 . TRBJ2-1